These 28 T cell receptor beta chains were sequenced from one sample in a study of T cell responses to AZD1222 COVID-19 vaccine. Sequenced by immunoSEQ multiplex PCR; TCRdb stores in-frame clones only, minus some. Among approximately 100,000 clones listed, about 92% were seen once. Material: peripheral blood, obtained on day 0 of AZD1222 vaccination. These TCRs come from an adult in good health.

V and J are TRBV2 and TRBJ2-1, with 10 bases fitting TRBD2. The germline V gene has CDR1 SNHLY and CDR2 FYNNEI. V was pared by 4 bases and J by 4 bases, with 4 bases of the junction left unmatched. The CDR3 extends over 15 amino acids. Here the CDR3 reads CASSARTSGYNEQFF. In DNA, the CDR3 is TGTGCCAGCAGTGCCAGGACTAGCGGATACAATGAGCAGTTCTTC. The full variable domain, in which reference TRBV2 and TRBJ2-1 provide the parts outside the CDR3, is EPEVTQTPSHQVTQMGQEVILRCVPISNHLYFYWYRQILGQKVEFLVSFYNNEISEKSEIFDDQFSVERPDGSNFTLKIRSTKLEDSAMYFCASSARTSGYNEQFFGPGTRLTVL.

This chain connects TRBV16 to TRBJ2-2; 7 nucleotides line up with TRBD1. From germline, CDR1 is KGHSY and CDR2 FQNENV. The CDR3 runs 15 residues. V lost 3 bases, J lost 0 bases, and 1 base stayed unmatched. The CDR3 region has the DNA TGTGCCAGCAGCCAGGGACAGTCGAACACCGGGGAGCTGTTTTTT. It is translated as CASSQGQSNTGELFF.

V and J are TRBV9 and TRBJ1-2; D gene ambiguous. The CDR3 spans 14 residues. V dropped 0 bases and J dropped 1 base, with 7 bases sitting between them. Germline CDR1 reads SGDLS; CDR2 reads YYNGEE. CDR3 region: CASSVEEFNYGYTF. The CDR3 bases are TGTGCCAGCAGCGTAGAAGAGTTTAACTATGGCTACACCTTC.

V gene TRBV2 combines with J gene TRBJ2-1; 10 positions agree with TRBD2. Germline V gives CDR1 SNHLY, CDR2 FYNNEI. V shed 6 bases and J 7 bases; nucleotides not matched to a gene: 6. This CDR3 is 14 amino acids long. The CDR3 protein is CASRLAGGINEQFF. Here the CDR3 DNA reads TGTGCCAGCAGATTAGCGGGGGGTATAAATGAGCAGTTCTTC.

This clone was counted between two and nine times. The chain couples TRBV18 to TRBJ2-5; 7 nucleotides line up with TRBD1. V dropped 3 bases and J dropped 0; count of bases not matched to a gene: 4. In germline, CDR1 is KGHSH, CDR2 LQKENI. The CDR3 has 15 residues. This CDR3 reads CASSPRTGDQETQYF. The CDR3 bases are TGTGCCAGCTCACCCCGGACAGGAGACCAAGAGACCCAGTACTTC.

The rearrangement joins TRBV7-6 to TRBJ1-5; 8 bases are shared with TRBD1. V shed 5 bases, J shed 7 bases, and the junction held 7 bases outside the gene matches. The CDR3 is 14 amino acids. The germline V gene encodes CDR1 SGHVS and CDR2 FNYEAQ. CDR3 in amino acids: CASSRLTGGQPQHF. The CDR3 nucleotides read TGTGCCAGCAGCCGACTCACAGGGGGACAGCCCCAGCATTTT.

The chain recombines TRBV5-1 with TRBJ2-3; 16 bases agree with TRBD2. J was trimmed by 6 bases and V by 4 bases; bases with no gene match: 5. Germline loops: CDR1 SGHRS, CDR2 YFSETQ. The CDR3 consists of 16 residues. The CDR3 nucleotides read TGCGCCAGCAGCGGGACTAGCGGGAGGGCCGCGGATACGCAGTATTTT. Its translation is CASSGTSGRAADTQYF. The complete variable domain, with remaining parts taken from reference TRBV5-1 and TRBJ2-3, reads KAGVTQTPRYLIKTRGQQVTLSCSPISGHRSVSWYQQTPGQGLQFLFEYFSETQRNKGNFPGRFSGRQFSNSRSEMNVSTLELGDSALYLCASSGTSGRAADTQYFGPGTRLTVL.

This clone was seen a single time. The V call is TRBV4-3, the J call TRBJ1-6; maybe TRBD1 (6 bases). Germline lookup yields CDR1 LGHNA and CDR2 YSLEER. V was shortened by 1 base and J by 10 bases, with 14 bases between the two germline ends. This CDR3 has 15 amino acids. The CDR3 reads CASSQAVPGESPLHF. In DNA, the CDR3 is TGCGCCAGCAGCCAAGCAGTTCCAGGGGAATCACCCCTCCACTTT.

The J gene is TRBJ1-4, the V gene TRBV21-1; no check of the table's D call, TRBD1, against the DNA was made. TRBV21-1 constitutes a pseudogene. The CDR3 has 13 residues. The CDR3 loop is CASSKATDEKLFF. In DNA, the CDR3 is TGTGCCAGCAGCAAAGCGACAGATGAAAAACTGTTTTTT.

This clone was seen a single time. The rearrangement links TRBV19 to TRBJ1-2; 7 bases agree with TRBD1. Germline CDR1 reads LNHDA; CDR2 reads SQIVND (reference sequence). Trimming at V came to 3 bases and at J to 4 bases, leaving 5 bases not matched to a gene. This CDR3 has 14 amino acids. CDR3 sequence reads: CASSIETGIYGYTF. The CDR3 DNA sequence: TGTGCCAGTAGTATCGAGACAGGGATCTATGGCTACACCTTC. Filled out from reference TRBV19 and TRBJ1-2, the complete variable domain reads DGGITQSPKYLFRKEGQNVTLSCEQNLNHDAMYWYRQDPGQGLRLIYYSQIVNDFQKGDIAEGYSVSREKKESFPLTVTSAQKNPTAFYLCASSIETGIYGYTFGSGTRLTVV.

Only one count was recorded for this clone. The chain combines TRBV27 with TRBJ1-2, with 8 bases that match TRBD1. V lost 10 bases, J lost 7 bases, and 14 bases stayed unmatched. Germline lookup yields CDR1 MNHEY and CDR2 SMNVEV (reference sequence). The CDR3 is 14 amino acids. The CDR3 DNA is TGTGCCACCCAGCCCGGGACAGGACTCTCTGGCTACACCTTC. The encoded protein is CATQPGTGLSGYTF.

The chain joins TRBV24-1 to TRBJ2-7; 9 positions match TRBD1. Germline V gene lookup returns CDR1 KGHDR and CDR2 SFDVKD. V lost 2 bases to trimming and J lost 7 bases; unmatched junction nucleotides: 8. CDR3 size: 15 residues. CDR3 loop: CATSDSRDRAWEQYF. In DNA form, the CDR3 reads TGTGCCACCAGTGATTCCCGGGACAGGGCGTGGGAGCAGTACTTC.

This clone was seen once. The rearrangement uses TRBV25-1 and TRBJ1-5, with D possibly TRBD1 on 6 matching bases. CDR3 length: 14 amino acids. V was cut by 3 bases and J by 2 bases, with 8 bases left in between. Germline V gives CDR1 MGHDK, CDR2 SYGVNS. CDR3 in amino acids: CASSEAGGNQPQHF. The CDR3 nucleotides read TGTGCCAGCAGTGAGGCAGGGGGCAATCAGCCCCAGCATTTT.

The gene calls are TRBV25-1 and TRBJ2-1; 9 bases fit TRBD2. The germline V gene encodes CDR1 MGHDK and CDR2 SYGVNS. The J segment lost 3 bases and the V segment lost 5 bases, leaving 5 bases of the junction unmatched. CDR3 length: 15 residues. CDR3 loop: CASSRSGSGYNEQFF. CDR3 DNA: TGTGCCAGCAGTCGTAGCGGGAGTGGCTACAATGAGCAGTTCTTC.

This clone was seen only a few times. The V gene is TRBV11-2, the J gene TRBJ2-7, with D possibly being TRBD2 (5 bases). CDR1 is SGHAT, CDR2 FQNNGV, per germline. The CDR3 loop spans 12 amino acids. V was trimmed by 4 bases and J by 3 bases, leaving 7 bases between them. CDR3 region: CASSYRGYEQYF. For the CDR3, the DNA is TGTGCCAGCAGCTACCGGGGCTACGAGCAGTACTTC.

The chain recombines TRBV19 with TRBJ1-5; D perhaps matches TRBD1 (6 bases). CDR1 and CDR2 (germline): LNHDA, SQIVND (reference sequence). This CDR3 is built from 17 residues. Trimming took off 7 bases at V and 4 bases at J, with 23 bases between the two ends. CDR3 DNA sequence: TGTGCCAGTACCCATATGGCGTGGGGGGCGACGAATCAGCCCCAGCATTTT. It is translated as CASTHMAWGATNQPQHF. Complete variable domain (other parts from reference TRBV19 and TRBJ1-5): DGGITQSPKYLFRKEGQNVTLSCEQNLNHDAMYWYRQDPGQGLRLIYYSQIVNDFQKGDIAEGYSVSREKKESFPLTVTSAQKNPTAFYLCASTHMAWGATNQPQHFGDGTRLSIL.

The sample holds one count of this clone. V is TRBV2 and J is TRBJ2-7; D remains ambiguous. The CDR3 covers 12 residues. Germline CDR1 SNHLY, CDR2 FYNNEI. Trimming cost V 6 bases and J 4 bases, with 10 bases left between them. CDR3 DNA: TGTGCCAGCAGGGACGGCAGGTACGAGCAGTACTTC. It codes for CASRDGRYEQYF.

This chain joins TRBV14 and TRBJ2-7; D is perhaps TRBD2 (6 bases). The CDR3 loop spans 13 amino acids. Trimming pared 4 bases from V and 2 bases from J, leaving 9 bases between. Germline values: CDR1 SGHDN, CDR2 FVKESK. Here the CDR3 DNA reads TGTGCCAGCAGCCGACTAGAAACCTACGAGCAGTACTTC. Its translation: CASSRLETYEQYF.

This clone was seen just once. This chain links TRBV27 with TRBJ2-7; D is ambiguous. Germline CDR1 is MNHEY and CDR2 is SMNVEV (reference sequence). With 2 bases removed from V and 3 bases from J, the gap between germline ends came to 20 bases. There are 17 residues in the CDR3. This CDR3 is CASSLPSRVGFDYEQYF. In DNA, the CDR3 is TGTGCCAGCAGTTTACCATCGCGAGTGGGATTCGACTACGAGCAGTACTTC.

A few counts support this clone. This chain joins TRBV9 and TRBJ1-2, with TRBD1 matching over 10 bases. Germline V gene data show CDR1 as SGDLS and CDR2 as YYNGEE. The CDR3 covers 14 residues. V lost 2 bases and J lost 5; bases outside the gene matches: 3. The CDR3 nucleotides are TGTGCCAGCAGCGTTCTGGGACAGGGGTATGGCTACACCTTC. It codes for CASSVLGQGYGYTF.

V gene TRBV7-3 combines with J gene TRBJ2-1; 12 nucleotides align to TRBD2. Germline assignment: CDR1 SGHTA and CDR2 FQGTGA. J lost 9 bases, V lost 5 bases, and 14 bases had no gene match. The CDR3 is 17 residues long. CDR3 residues: CASSPPGSSGGASEQFF. CDR3 nucleotides: TGTGCCAGCAGCCCCCCCGGCTCTAGCGGGGGGGCCTCTGAGCAGTTCTTC.

This clone is a singleton in its sample. This chain connects TRBV27 to TRBJ1-6; D unclear. This CDR3 is built from 13 residues. Germline assignment: CDR1 MNHEY and CDR2 SMNVEV (reference sequence). The V end was cut by 4 bases, the J end by 3 bases, with 4 bases between. CDR3 sequence: CASSWLYNSPLHF. The CDR3 bases are TGTGCCAGCAGTTGGCTCTATAATTCACCCCTCCACTTT.

Here the CDR3 reads CAVSGGGTDTQYF. The CDR3 DNA is TGTGCCGTTAGCGGGGGGGGGACAGATACGCAGTATTTT. The V and J genes are TRBV19 and TRBJ2-3, with TRBD2 matching 11 bases. The ends lost 11 bases at V and 3 bases at J; junction bases unmatched: 4. This CDR3 contains 13 residues. Germline V CDR1 and CDR2: LNHDA, SQIVND (reference sequence).

This clone was picked up one time. The chain employs TRBV15 and TRBJ1-5; D not resolved. The CDR3 totals 16 residues. V lost 0 bases and J 0 bases, leaving 9 bases between the germline ends. Germline loops: CDR1 LNHNV, CDR2 YYDKDF (reference sequence). The CDR3 loop reads CATSRDRAGSNQPQHF. The CDR3 DNA sequence: TGTGCCACCAGCAGAGATCGGGCAGGTAGCAATCAGCCCCAGCATTTT.

This clone was recorded once. The chain links TRBV5-5 to TRBJ1-5, with a possible D match to TRBD1 (6 bases). CDR3 length: 15 amino acids. CDR1 is SGHKS, CDR2 YYEKEE, per germline (reference sequence). Trimming removed 1 base at V and 6 bases at J, with 14 bases between. CDR3 sequence: CASSLHTGGGQPQHF. Written as DNA, the CDR3 is TGTGCCAGCAGCTTGCACACTGGAGGGGGTCAGCCCCAGCATTTT.

The chain combines TRBV11-2 with TRBJ1-2; no firm D call. V gave up 5 bases and J gave up 8 bases, with 12 bases separating them. Germline CDR1 is SGHAT and CDR2 is FQNNGV. The CDR3 covers 12 residues. For the CDR3, the DNA is TGTGCCAGCAGCCCGGAGGGATACGGCTACACCTTC. The encoded protein is CASSPEGYGYTF.

The V call is TRBV14, the J call TRBJ2-1, with TRBD2 matching over 9 bases. V shed 0 bases and J 8 bases; nucleotides not matched to a gene: 8. The CDR3 totals 16 residues. Germline V gene sequence: CDR1 SGHDN, CDR2 FVKESK. In DNA, the CDR3 is TGTGCCAGCAGCCAAGAATGGGCGGGAGGGCCGGATGAGCAGTTCTTC. It encodes CASSQEWAGGPDEQFF.

The chain employs TRBV20-1 and TRBJ2-3; 9 nucleotides line up with TRBD2. Germline CDR1 is DFQATT and CDR2 is SNEGSKA (reference sequence). This CDR3 comprises 16 residues. The junction had 10 bases not matched to a gene; V was cut back by 3 bases and J by 3 bases. The CDR3 DNA follows: TGCAGTGCTAGTTCAAACCCTAGCGGGGCGACAGATACGCAGTATTTT. It translates to CSASSNPSGATDTQYF.